The 27 T cell receptor beta chains in this list originate from one sample, sequenced in a study of T-cell memory formation after mild COVID-19. TCRdb ran MiXCR on the 5' RACE reads and lists one entry per CDR3 protein. Of 100,000 to 120,000 distinct CDR3 sequences listed, 20% to 25% are singletons. Material: PBMCs or a T cell subset sorted from them (not recorded which). These receptors were taken from a man aged 18-30 years who had mild COVID-19 (a few samples of this study predate the infection). Cell type and time point are not known.

V and J are TRBV7-9 and TRBJ2-2; D ambiguous. Trimming shortened V by 1 base and J by 4 bases, and 10 bases separated the two germline ends. This CDR3 has 15 residues. CDR1 is SEHNR and CDR2 is FQNEAQ in the germline V gene (reference sequence). The CDR3 region is CASSLGLVSTGELFF. CDR3 nucleotides: TGTGCCAGCAGCTTAGGGCTTGTGAGCACCGGGGAGCTGTTTTTT.

This chain uses TRBV7-2 with TRBJ2-7; the match to TRBD1 covers 7 bases. Per the germline V gene, CDR1 is SGHTA and CDR2 is FQGNSA. After removal of 5 bases from V and 3 bases from J, the junction contained 10 bases not matched to a gene. The CDR3 has 15 residues. The CDR3 protein is CASSPGPGGIYEQYF. CDR3 bases: TGTGCCAGCAGCCCCGGTCCAGGGGGAATCTACGAGCAGTACTTC.

This clonotype showed up just a few times. V usage is TRBV5-1 and J usage is TRBJ1-2; D remains ambiguous. CDR3 length: 14 residues. V lost 0 bases and J 5 bases, leaving 11 bases between the germline ends. Germline V gene data show CDR1 as SGHRS and CDR2 as YFSETQ. The CDR3 nucleotides are TGCGCCAGCAGCTTGGGGTCAGTCGCTTATGGCTACACCTTC. Protein sequence: CASSLGSVAYGYTF.

The chain has TRBV7-6 and TRBJ2-1; possibly TRBD2 for D (6 bases). The CDR3 spans 16 residues. Looked up from germline, CDR1 is SGHVS and CDR2 is FNYEAQ. V lost 1 base and J 2 bases, leaving 12 bases between the germline ends. Here the CDR3 reads CASSLVGGVTYNEQFF. CDR3 coding DNA: TGTGCCAGCAGCTTAGTTGGCGGGGTTACCTACAATGAGCAGTTCTTC.

In this sample, this clonotype turned up a few times. This sequence joins TRBV5-1 and TRBJ2-7; 12 positions agree with TRBD1. The junction had 7 bases not matched to a gene; V was cut back by 4 bases and J by 5 bases. Germline CDR1 SGHRS, CDR2 YFSETQ. This CDR3 has 15 residues. The CDR3 DNA reads TGCGCCAGCAGCCAACCGGGACAGGGGGCTCACGAGCAGTACTTC. Amino acid sequence: CASSQPGQGAHEQYF.

This chain uses TRBV21-1 with TRBJ2-7; TRBD1, the table's D call, was not compared with the DNA. TRBV21-1 is given as a pseudogene. The CDR3 runs 14 residues. CDR3 bases: TGTGCCAGCAGTAGGACAGGCATTCCCTACGAGCAGTACTTC. It specifies CASSRTGIPYEQYF.

This clonotype was seen a handful of times. The gene calls are TRBV28 and TRBJ1-5; tentative D call: TRBD1 (5 bases). The germline V and J ends were trimmed by 3 bases and 5 bases, with 14 bases remaining between them. Germline V gene lookup returns CDR1 MDHEN and CDR2 SYDVKM. This CDR3 is built from 15 residues. The CDR3 loop is CASSLGQSAHQPQHF. The CDR3 nucleotides are TGTGCCAGCAGTTTGGGGCAATCGGCTCATCAGCCCCAGCATTTT.

This clonotype was detected a few times. The rearrangement joins TRBV4-1 to TRBJ2-5; D is uncertain. The CDR3 sequence is 14 residues long. Germline V gene lookup returns CDR1 MGHRA and CDR2 YSYEKL. V lost 4 bases and J lost 1, with 10 bases in between. Here the CDR3 reads CASSPVGFQETQYF. The CDR3 region has the DNA TGCGCCAGCAGCCCCGTTGGATTCCAAGAGACCCAGTACTTC.

This clonotype has a handful of counts. This rearrangement joins TRBV5-1 to TRBJ2-2; 9 positions agree with TRBD1. Looked up from germline, CDR1 is SGHRS and CDR2 is YFSETQ. The CDR3 contains 17 residues. The ends lost 5 bases at V and 3 bases at J; junction bases unmatched: 11. The CDR3 region has the DNA TGCGCCAGCAGTCCCTGGGGGACAGGGATGTACACCGGGGAGCTGTTTTTT. Translating gives CASSPWGTGMYTGELFF.

The chain recombines TRBV4-1 with TRBJ1-3; D not certain. V gave up 0 bases and J gave up 3 bases, with 9 bases separating them. This CDR3 is built from 15 residues. CDR1 and CDR2 from the germline V gene are MGHRA and YSYEKL. CDR3: CASSQEVWDGNTIYF. CDR3 nucleotide sequence: TGCGCCAGCAGCCAAGAAGTCTGGGATGGAAACACCATATATTTT.

The rearrangement links TRBV7-2 to TRBJ2-1; 9 bases line up with TRBD2. This CDR3 spans 14 amino acids. Trimming cost V 3 bases and J 5 bases; bases outside gene matches: 2. CDR1 is SGHTA and CDR2 is FQGNSA in the germline V gene. As DNA, the CDR3 is TGTGCCAGCAGCTTTGCTAGCGGGGACAATGAGCAGTTCTTC. Protein: CASSFASGDNEQFF.

This clonotype was picked up a small number of times. The chain recombines TRBV7-7 with TRBJ1-4; D unclear. This CDR3 has 13 amino acids. The germline gives CDR1 SSHAT, CDR2 FNYEAQ (reference sequence). The V gene lost 0 bases and the J gene lost 8 bases, with 7 bases spanning the gap. The CDR3, as DNA: TGTGCCAGCAGCTTAGCGTTAGGGGAAAAACTGTTTTTT. Encoded protein: CASSLALGEKLFF.

This clonotype occurred a few times. V and J are TRBV4-1 and TRBJ2-7; 7 bases map to TRBD1. The V gene end was trimmed by 4 bases and the J gene end by 7 bases; junction bases not matched to a gene: 10. There are 14 residues in the CDR3. Germline CDR1 and CDR2: MGHRA and YSYEKL. DNA of the CDR3: TGCGCCAGCAGCCCGCGACAGGGATTGGGAGAGCAGTACGTC. This codes for CASSPRQGLGEQYV.

The chain links TRBV28 to TRBJ2-7; D remains ambiguous. Germline assignment: CDR1 MDHEN and CDR2 SYDVKM. V gave up 6 bases and J gave up 4 bases, with 19 bases separating them. The CDR3 loop spans 15 amino acids. CDR3 residues: CASSPGPSVVYEQYV. The CDR3 DNA sequence: TGTGCCAGCAGCCCCGGACCGAGCGTCGTTTACGAGCAGTACGTC.

This clonotype came up a few times. This chain connects TRBV19 to TRBJ2-1; possible D gene TRBD1, 5 bases. V was trimmed by 3 bases and J by 8 bases, leaving 11 bases between them. Germline V gives CDR1 LNHDA, CDR2 SQIVND (reference sequence). CDR3 length: 13 residues. The CDR3 DNA reads TGTGCCAGTAGTATTAGCAGGGTAGATGAGCAGTTCTTC. It encodes CASSISRVDEQFF.

The chain links TRBV6-1 to TRBJ2-2; 8 nucleotides match TRBD2. The CDR3 contains 17 residues. Germline assignment: CDR1 MNHNS and CDR2 SASEGT. The V and J ends lost 2 bases and 4 bases, in that order; junction bases with no gene match: 9. This CDR3 reads CASSEIGGVLSTGELFF. The CDR3 DNA sequence: TGTGCCAGCAGTGAAATCGGGGGGGTACTCTCCACCGGGGAGCTGTTTTTT.

V usage is TRBV5-6 and J usage is TRBJ1-2; D gene ambiguous. Germline CDR1 is SGHDT and CDR2 is YYEEEE. The CDR3 has 14 residues. Trimming cost V 0 bases and J 0 bases, with 6 bases left between them. This CDR3 reads CASSLGQANYGYTF. DNA for the CDR3: TGTGCCAGCAGCTTGGGGCAGGCTAACTATGGCTACACCTTC.

This clonotype has a handful of counts. The chain carries TRBV6-2 or TRBV6-3 and TRBJ2-3; TRBD2 is a possible D gene (7 bases). V dropped 1 base and J dropped 8 bases, with 16 bases sitting between them. Germline lookup yields CDR1 MNHEY and CDR2 SVGEGT. The CDR3 has 15 amino acids. The CDR3 nucleotides are TGTGCCAGCAGTTACTATTGGGAGGGGGACGCTACGCAGTATTTT. Amino acids: CASSYYWEGDATQYF.

The V call is TRBV7-9, the J call TRBJ2-7; D gene unclear. V lost 3 bases and J 0 bases, leaving 9 bases between the germline ends. This CDR3 region has 14 residues. Germline assignment: CDR1 SEHNR and CDR2 FQNEAQ (reference sequence). DNA for the CDR3: TGTGCCAGCAGCTTCCGTACGCGCTCCTACGAGCAGTACTTC. Its translation is CASSFRTRSYEQYF.

This clonotype was observed a few times. V gene TRBV18 combines with J gene TRBJ2-3; D gene unclear. Germline CDR1 KGHSH, CDR2 LQKENI. This CDR3 spans 18 amino acids. V lost 2 bases and J 2 bases, leaving 20 bases between the germline ends. In nucleotides, the CDR3 is TGTGCCAGCTCACCAAATTTTGAAGGGATAACCTACACAGATACGCAGTATTTT. As protein: CASSPNFEGITYTDTQYF.

As DNA, the CDR3 is TGTGCCAGCAGCTTATCAGGGAGGCAGCCCCAGCATTTT. As protein: CASSLSGRQPQHF. This chain joins TRBV7-9 and TRBJ1-5, with D possibly matching TRBD1 (5 bases). The CDR3 contains 13 residues. V gave up 2 bases and J gave up 7 bases, with 9 bases separating them. CDR1 is SEHNR and CDR2 is FQNEAQ in the germline V gene (reference sequence).

The genes are TRBV4-3 and TRBJ1-1, with unresolved D. Deletions cut 0 bases from V and 2 bases from J, with 13 bases between. The CDR3 length is 16 residues. Germline V lookup: CDR1 LGHNA, CDR2 YSLEER. As DNA, the CDR3 is TGCGCCAGCAGCCAAGAGCCGGAGACTTCAAACACTGAAGCTTTCTTT. Encoded protein: CASSQEPETSNTEAFF.

This clonotype has more than one count but fewer than ten. The chain joins TRBV12-3 or TRBV12-4 to TRBJ2-1; D is ambiguous. V was cut by 6 bases and J by 1 base, with 7 bases left in between. The CDR3 is made up of 13 amino acids. CDR3 sequence reads: CASRAFSYNEQFF. CDR3 nucleotides: TGTGCCAGCAGGGCTTTTTCCTACAATGAGCAGTTCTTC.

This clonotype has only a few counts. This rearrangement joins TRBV12-3 or TRBV12-4 to TRBJ1-4; unclear D gene. Trimming removed 7 bases from V and 8 bases from J, with 14 bases in between. There are 13 residues in the CDR3. The CDR3 is CASTLGSTEKLFF. The CDR3 coding sequence is TGTGCCAGCACCTTGGGGTCCACGGAAAAACTGTTTTTT.

The rearrangement uses TRBV19 and TRBJ1-2; 10 nucleotides match TRBD1. With 6 bases clipped from V and 2 bases from J, the junction kept 6 bases outside the gene matches. This CDR3 spans 15 amino acids. Germline-derived CDR1 and CDR2 are LNHDA and SQIVND (reference sequence). CDR3 in DNA: TGTGCCAGTAGCCCGACAGGGGGCCTGAACTATGGCTACACCTTC. Its translation is CASSPTGGLNYGYTF.

The V call is TRBV12-3 or TRBV12-4, the J call TRBJ1-2; 9 bases agree with TRBD1. The CDR3 is 13 residues long. J was trimmed by 8 bases and V by 6 bases; bases with no gene match: 7. CDR3 sequence reads: CASSEQGAGGYTF. In nucleotides, the CDR3 is TGTGCCAGCAGCGAACAGGGGGCCGGAGGCTACACCTTC.

The CDR3 reads CASSIPEDRGRQPQHF. The CDR3 DNA sequence: TGTGCCAGTAGTATCCCGGAGGACAGGGGGCGTCAGCCCCAGCATTTT. The rearrangement links TRBV19 to TRBJ1-5; 11 bases match TRBD1. The length of the CDR3 is 16 residues. The germline V gene encodes CDR1 LNHDA and CDR2 SQIVND (reference sequence). The J segment lost 6 bases and the V segment lost 3 bases, leaving 7 bases of the junction unmatched.